The 23 T cell receptor beta chains presented below share a single source sample, sequenced in a study of beta chain features in type 1 diabetes. The isolated RNA, all of it, was reverse transcribed, so expressed TCRB transcripts were what got sequenced. The data were produced by immunoSEQ multiplex PCR, yet TCRdb's version contains in-frame clones alone and is incomplete. This table has some 150,000 clones, around 10% appearing once. The sequenced material came from central memory CD4+ T cells from blood. Source of these receptors: a young man in good health.

This clone came up a few times. Other DNA sequences within the sample encode an identical CDR3. The chain uses TRBV28 and TRBJ2-6, with 8 bases aligning to TRBD1. V was pared by 6 bases and J by 3 bases, with 7 bases of the junction left unmatched. Germline-derived CDR1 and CDR2 are MDHEN and SYDVKM. CDR3 length: 16 amino acids. CDR3: CASRGQGAGGANVLTF. In DNA, the CDR3 is TGTGCCAGCAGGGGGCAGGGGGCTGGTGGGGCCAACGTCCTGACTTTC.

The CDR3 reads CASSFTGEVQAFF. The CDR3 nucleotides read TGTGCCAGCAGCTTTACAGGTGAAGTGCAAGCTTTCTTT. The chain recombines TRBV9 with TRBJ1-1; tentative D call: TRBD1 (5 bases). The CDR3 loop spans 13 amino acids. Germline V gene sequence: CDR1 SGDLS, CDR2 YYNGEE. The V end was cut by 4 bases, the J end by 9 bases, with 16 bases between.

This chain connects TRBV4-3 to TRBJ2-1, with D uncertain. CDR3 size: 15 residues. Germline CDR1 and CDR2: LGHNA and YSLEER. Trimming stripped 8 bases from V and 0 bases from J, with 14 bases between. Written as DNA, the CDR3 is TGCGCCAGCTCCCTCCGGCTAACCTCCTACAATGAGCAGTTCTTC. Its translation: CASSLRLTSYNEQFF.

This clone appeared a few times. The chain joins TRBV19 to TRBJ2-1; D perhaps matches TRBD1 (5 bases). This CDR3 is built from 16 residues. Germline CDR1 reads LNHDA; CDR2 reads SQIVND (reference sequence). Deletions cut 4 bases from V and 6 bases from J, with 19 bases between. The CDR3 bases are TGTGCCAGTAGTACCCCTCCGCAGGGTCGAAGCAATGAGCAGTTCTTC. Its protein product is CASSTPPQGRSNEQFF.

This clone was found a few times. The chain is built from TRBV7-8 and TRBJ1-2; possible D gene TRBD1, 5 bases. Between the trimmed V and J ends, which lost 11 bases and 4 bases, there was a span of 17 bases. The germline V gene has CDR1 SGHVS and CDR2 FQNEAQ. The CDR3 covers 13 residues. The CDR3 protein is CAWAGGGGYGYTF. CDR3 coding DNA: TGTGCCTGGGCCGGGGGAGGCGGCTATGGCTACACCTTC.

A few counts support this clone. The gene calls are TRBV7-8 and TRBJ1-1, with D possibly TRBD1 on 5 matching bases. This CDR3 is built from 16 residues. Germline CDR1 reads SGHVS; CDR2 reads FQNEAQ. Trimming took off 2 bases at V and 1 base at J, with 14 bases between the two ends. The CDR3 DNA follows: TGTGCCAGCAGCTTATTATCGACCGGGACGAACACTGAAGCTTTCTTT. This encodes CASSLLSTGTNTEAFF.

There are a few counts of this clone. V gene TRBV29-1 combines with J gene TRBJ1-3; 9 nucleotides match TRBD1. Germline CDR1 SQVTM, CDR2 ANQGSEA. The V segment lost 7 bases and the J segment 3 bases; nucleotides outside the gene matches: 4. The CDR3 consists of 13 residues. In DNA, the CDR3 is TGCAGCGCCGGACAGGGGAATGGAAACACCATATATTTT. This gives the protein CSAGQGNGNTIYF. Drawing the rest from reference TRBV29-1 and TRBJ1-3, the complete variable domain is SAVISQKPSRDICQRGTSLTIQCQVDSQVTMMFWYRQQPGQSLTLIATANQGSEATYESGFVIDKFPISRPNLTFSTLTVSNMSPEDSSIYLCSAGQGNGNTIYFGEGSWLTVV.

The genes are TRBV27 and TRBJ2-1; 9 bases line up with TRBD2. The CDR3 covers 15 residues. Germline CDR1 is MNHEY and CDR2 is SMNVEV (reference sequence). J gave up 6 bases and V 6 bases, and 9 bases lay outside the gene matches. CDR3 sequence reads: CASRRSSGMFNEQFF. CDR3 in DNA: TGTGCCAGCAGGCGATCTAGCGGGATGTTCAATGAGCAGTTCTTC.

This clone was seen many times. The gene calls are TRBV27 and TRBJ1-4, with 8 bases matching TRBD1. The ends lost 5 bases at V and 10 bases at J; junction bases unmatched: 9. Germline V lookup: CDR1 MNHEY, CDR2 SMNVEV (reference sequence). The CDR3 is 14 amino acids. The CDR3 DNA sequence: TGTGCCAGCAGTCAGGACAGGGAGAGGGGAAAACTGTTTTTT. It is translated as CASSQDRERGKLFF. The whole variable domain, remainder taken from reference TRBV27 and TRBJ1-4, is EAQVTQNPRYLITVTGKKLTVTCSQNMNHEYMSWYRQDPGLGLRQIYYSMNVEVTDKGDVPEGYKVSRKEKRNFPLILESPSPNQTSLYFCASSQDRERGKLFFGSGTQLSVL.

The chain couples TRBV6-1 to TRBJ1-5, with 7 bases identical to TRBD1. The CDR3 sequence is 15 residues long. The junction had 8 bases not matched to a gene; V was cut back by 7 bases and J by 2 bases. Germline V gene lookup returns CDR1 MNHNS and CDR2 SASEGT. CDR3 amino acids: CASTGRGLGNQPQHF. DNA of the CDR3: TGTGCCAGCACCGGGAGGGGGCTGGGCAATCAGCCCCAGCATTTT.

This clone has at least ten counts. This chain uses TRBV9 with TRBJ2-3; 7 bases line up with TRBD2. The CDR3 contains 14 residues. V was pared by 1 base and J by 2 bases, with 1 base of the junction left unmatched. Germline CDR1 and CDR2: SGDLS and YYNGEE. The chain's CDR3 is CASSVSGITDTQYF. CDR3 coding DNA: TGTGCCAGCAGCGTAAGCGGGATCACAGATACGCAGTATTTT.

This clone has more than one count but fewer than ten. This rearrangement joins TRBV10-3 to TRBJ2-7; the D is unclear. The V and J ends lost 10 bases and 7 bases respectively, with 14 bases between them. Per germline, CDR1 ENHRY and CDR2 SYGVKD. The CDR3 covers 11 residues. In nucleotides, the CDR3 is TGTGCCACCAGAGTTGCGGAGGAGCAGTACTTC. It is translated as CATRVAEEQYF.

This clone showed up just a few times. The gene calls are TRBV11-2 and TRBJ2-3; no reliable D call. Trimming removed 3 bases from V and 1 base from J, with 8 bases in between. The germline V gene has CDR1 SGHAT and CDR2 FQNNGV. This CDR3 has 14 residues. The CDR3 coding sequence is TGTGCCAGCAGCTTCCATGTTGGCACAGATACGCAGTATTTT. This encodes CASSFHVGTDTQYF.

This clone showed up just a few times. The chain recombines TRBV2 with TRBJ2-3; TRBD1 agrees at 7 bases. Germline-derived CDR1 and CDR2 are SNHLY and FYNNEI. Trimming cost V 6 bases and J 0 bases; bases outside gene matches: 15. CDR3 length: 18 residues. The CDR3 region is CASREWTGHSTSTDTQYF. Here the CDR3 DNA reads TGTGCCAGCAGGGAATGGACAGGCCATTCCACTAGCACAGATACGCAGTATTTT.

The sample holds a few counts of this clone. J is TRBJ2-7 and V is TRBV7-2; D gene ambiguous. V lost 6 bases to trimming and J lost 0 bases, with 9 bases between them. The CDR3 is 13 residues long. Per germline, CDR1 SGHTA and CDR2 FQGNSA. CDR3 in DNA: TGTGCCAGCAGTTGGCCCCTCTCCTACGAGCAGTACTTC. Translation: CASSWPLSYEQYF.

About this clone: An end of the junction differs from the germline gene, which may be a read error. The CDR3 is CASSQEGNEQFF. Written as DNA, the CDR3 is TGCGCCAGCAGCCAAGAGGGGAATGAGCAGTTCTTC. The rearrangement joins TRBV7-2 to TRBJ2-1; D may be TRBD1 or TRBD2 (5 bases each). CDR3 size: 12 residues. Germline CDR1 is SGHTA and CDR2 is FQGNSA.

This clone appeared a few times. Other DNA sequences in the same sample also yield this CDR3. V gene TRBV29-1 combines with J gene TRBJ2-7; D gene uncertain. Per germline, CDR1 SQVTM and CDR2 ANQGSEA. The germline V and J ends were trimmed by 4 bases and 3 bases, with 7 bases remaining between them. CDR3 length: 11 residues. This CDR3 is CSVVGFYEQYF. The DNA of the CDR3 is TGCAGCGTTGTTGGTTTCTACGAGCAGTACTTC.

The chain combines TRBV5-1 with TRBJ2-5, with D hard to call. This CDR3 is built from 13 residues. CDR1 SGHRS and CDR2 YFSETQ come from the germline V gene. V lost 6 bases, J lost 4 bases, and 13 bases lay in between. The CDR3 reads CASTGWVGETQYF. For the CDR3, the DNA is TGCGCCAGCACTGGTTGGGTAGGAGAGACCCAGTACTTC.

The chain carries TRBV28 and TRBJ2-3, with 9 bases fitting TRBD2. Germline lookup yields CDR1 MDHEN and CDR2 SYDVKM. V shed 0 bases and J 0 bases; nucleotides not matched to a gene: 4. The CDR3 loop spans 17 amino acids. The CDR3 here is CASSLWASGESTDTQYF. The CDR3 DNA reads as TGTGCCAGCAGTTTATGGGCTAGCGGGGAGAGCACAGATACGCAGTATTTT.

In its sample, this clone was seen a few times. The chain carries TRBV5-4 and TRBJ2-1; D is perhaps TRBD1 (6 bases). Trimming cost V 4 bases and J 4 bases, with 12 bases left between them. The germline V gene encodes CDR1 SGHNT and CDR2 YYREEE (reference sequence). The CDR3 is made up of 14 amino acids. The CDR3 protein is CASSPDSGYNEQFF. In DNA, the CDR3 is TGTGCCAGCAGCCCGGACAGTGGTTACAATGAGCAGTTCTTC.

This clone was picked up a small number of times. This rearrangement joins TRBV10-3 to TRBJ2-1; 7 nucleotides align to TRBD2. CDR3 length: 13 residues. Germline-derived CDR1 and CDR2 are ENHRY and SYGVKD. Trimming cost V 7 bases and J 5 bases; bases outside gene matches: 5. CDR3 in amino acids: CAIKGTKDNEQFF. The CDR3 DNA reads as TGTGCCATCAAAGGGACTAAGGACAATGAGCAGTTCTTC.

This chain uses TRBV29-1 with TRBJ2-5; 7 bases agree with TRBD2. This CDR3 is 15 amino acids long. CDR1 and CDR2 from the germline V gene are SQVTM and ANQGSEA. The V and J ends lost 5 bases and 5 bases, in that order; junction bases with no gene match: 14. CDR3 region: CSVFPQVGRGETQYF. The CDR3 DNA reads TGCAGCGTTTTTCCTCAGGTTGGGCGGGGGGAGACCCAGTACTTC.

This clone was detected ten times or more. The chain is built from TRBV19 and TRBJ1-4; 10 nucleotides line up with TRBD1. Germline CDR1 is LNHDA and CDR2 is SQIVND (reference sequence). With V trimmed by 7 bases and J by 8 bases, 10 bases remained unmatched. CDR3 length: 15 residues. CDR3 sequence (DNA): TGTGCCAGTATTGGGAGAGGACAGGGGGACGAAAAACTGTTTTTT. Translation: CASIGRGQGDEKLFF.